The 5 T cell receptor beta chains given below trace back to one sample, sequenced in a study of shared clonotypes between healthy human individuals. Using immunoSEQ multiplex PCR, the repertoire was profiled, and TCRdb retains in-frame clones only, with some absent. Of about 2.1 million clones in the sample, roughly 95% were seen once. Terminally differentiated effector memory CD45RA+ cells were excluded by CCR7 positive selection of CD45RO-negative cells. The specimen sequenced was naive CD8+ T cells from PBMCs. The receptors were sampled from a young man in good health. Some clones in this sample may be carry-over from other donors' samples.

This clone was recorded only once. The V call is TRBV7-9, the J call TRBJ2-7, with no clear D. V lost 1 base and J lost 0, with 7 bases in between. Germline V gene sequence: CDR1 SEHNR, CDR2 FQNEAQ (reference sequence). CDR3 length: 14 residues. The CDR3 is CASSLESTSYEQYF. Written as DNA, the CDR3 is TGTGCCAGCAGCTTAGAGTCTACCTCCTACGAGCAGTACTTC.

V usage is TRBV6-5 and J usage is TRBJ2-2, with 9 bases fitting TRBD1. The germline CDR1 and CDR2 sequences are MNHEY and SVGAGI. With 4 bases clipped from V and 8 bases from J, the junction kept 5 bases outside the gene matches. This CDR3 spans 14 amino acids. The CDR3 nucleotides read TGTGCCAGCAGTTGGGACAGGGAATCGGGGGAGCTGTTTTTT. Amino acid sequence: CASSWDRESGELFF.

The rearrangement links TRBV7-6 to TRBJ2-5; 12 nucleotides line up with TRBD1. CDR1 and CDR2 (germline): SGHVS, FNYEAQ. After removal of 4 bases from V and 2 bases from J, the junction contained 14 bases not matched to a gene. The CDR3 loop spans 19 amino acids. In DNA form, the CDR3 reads TGTGCCAGCAGCTCAGGGACAGGGGGCTTGGCGGGACCTCAAGAGACCCAGTACTTC. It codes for CASSSGTGGLAGPQETQYF.

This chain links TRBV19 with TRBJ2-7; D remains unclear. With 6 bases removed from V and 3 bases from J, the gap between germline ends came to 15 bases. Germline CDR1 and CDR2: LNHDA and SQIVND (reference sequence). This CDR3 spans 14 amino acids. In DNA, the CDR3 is TGTGCCAGTAGCTACAGAGAACCCTTCTACGAGCAGTACTTC. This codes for CASSYREPFYEQYF.

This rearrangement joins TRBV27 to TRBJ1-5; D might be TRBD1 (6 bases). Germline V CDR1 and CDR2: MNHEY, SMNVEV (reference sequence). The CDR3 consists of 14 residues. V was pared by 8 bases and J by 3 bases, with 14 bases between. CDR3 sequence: CASGQQGPNQPQHF. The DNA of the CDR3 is TGTGCCAGCGGCCAACAGGGACCCAATCAGCCCCAGCATTTT.